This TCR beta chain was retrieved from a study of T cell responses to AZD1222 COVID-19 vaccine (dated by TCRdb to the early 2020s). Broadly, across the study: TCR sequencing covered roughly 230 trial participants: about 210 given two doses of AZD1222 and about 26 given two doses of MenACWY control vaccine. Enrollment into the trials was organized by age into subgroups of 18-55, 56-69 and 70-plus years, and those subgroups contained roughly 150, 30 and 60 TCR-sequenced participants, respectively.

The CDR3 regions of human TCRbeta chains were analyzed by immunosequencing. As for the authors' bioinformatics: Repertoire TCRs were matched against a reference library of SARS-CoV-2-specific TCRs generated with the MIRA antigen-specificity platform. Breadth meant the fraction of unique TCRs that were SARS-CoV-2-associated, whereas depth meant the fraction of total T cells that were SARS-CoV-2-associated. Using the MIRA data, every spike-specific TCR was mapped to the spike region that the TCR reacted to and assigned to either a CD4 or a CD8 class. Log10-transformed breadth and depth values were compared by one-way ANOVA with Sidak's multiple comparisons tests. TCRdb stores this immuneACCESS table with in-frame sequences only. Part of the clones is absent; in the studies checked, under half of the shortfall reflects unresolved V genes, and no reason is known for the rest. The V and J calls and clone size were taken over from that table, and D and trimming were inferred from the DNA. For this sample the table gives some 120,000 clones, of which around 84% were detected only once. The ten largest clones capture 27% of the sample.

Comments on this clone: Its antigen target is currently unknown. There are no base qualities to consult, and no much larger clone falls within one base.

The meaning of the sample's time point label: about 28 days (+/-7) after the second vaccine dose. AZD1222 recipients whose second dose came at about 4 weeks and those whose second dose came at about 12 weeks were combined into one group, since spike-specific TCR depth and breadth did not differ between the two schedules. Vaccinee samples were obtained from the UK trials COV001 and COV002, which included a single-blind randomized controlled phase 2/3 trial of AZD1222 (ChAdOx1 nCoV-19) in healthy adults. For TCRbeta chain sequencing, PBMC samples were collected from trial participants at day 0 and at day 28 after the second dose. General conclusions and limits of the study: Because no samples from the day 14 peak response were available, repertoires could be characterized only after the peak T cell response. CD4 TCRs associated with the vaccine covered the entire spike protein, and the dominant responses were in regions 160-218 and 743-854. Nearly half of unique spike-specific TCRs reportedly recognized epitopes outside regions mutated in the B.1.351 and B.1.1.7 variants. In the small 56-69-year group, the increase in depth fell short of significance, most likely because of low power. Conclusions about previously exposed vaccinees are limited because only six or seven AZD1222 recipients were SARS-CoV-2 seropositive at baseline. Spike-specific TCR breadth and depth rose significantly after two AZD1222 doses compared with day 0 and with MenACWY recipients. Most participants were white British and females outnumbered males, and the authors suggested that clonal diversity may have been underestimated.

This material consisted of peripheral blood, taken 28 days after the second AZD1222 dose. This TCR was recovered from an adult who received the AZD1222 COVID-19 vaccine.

For the CDR3, the sequence is CASSLGQGEVNNEQFF. The DNA sequence follows: TGTGCCAGCAGCTTAGGGCAGGGTGAGGTGAACAATGAGCAGTTCTTC. Recombination linked TRBV11-3 to TRBJ2-1; matching of 5 bases hints at TRBD1 as the D gene. Trimming takes 1 base from V and 5 bases from J, and the germline ends sit 15 bases apart. Spanning cysteine to phenylalanine, the CDR3 consists of 16 amino acids. The CDR3 DNA has 48 bases and is translated from base 1. CDR1 and CDR2 were assigned from the germline V gene as SGHNT and YENEEA.